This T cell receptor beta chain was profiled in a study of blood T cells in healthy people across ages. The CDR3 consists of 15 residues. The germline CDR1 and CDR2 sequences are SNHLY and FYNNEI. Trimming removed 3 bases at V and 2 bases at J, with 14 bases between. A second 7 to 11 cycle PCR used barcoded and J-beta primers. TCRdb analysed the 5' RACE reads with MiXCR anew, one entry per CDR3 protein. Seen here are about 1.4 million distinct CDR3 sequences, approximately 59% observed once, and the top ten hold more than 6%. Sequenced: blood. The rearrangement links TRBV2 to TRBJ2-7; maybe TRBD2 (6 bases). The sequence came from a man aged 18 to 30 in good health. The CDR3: CASSDLAGRAYEQYF. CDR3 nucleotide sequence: TGTGCCAGCAGTGATCTCGCGGGGCGTGCCTACGAGCAGTACTTC.